A selection of T cell receptor beta chains follows, all from one sample in a study of blood T cell repertoires in COVID-19. Generated by immunoSEQ multiplex PCR, the TCRdb table keeps only in-frame clones and is missing some. The sample yields 200,000 to 250,000 clones, 75% to 90% seen once. The specimen was peripheral blood. These receptors were collected from a woman between 25 and 40 years old who had recovered from COVID-19. CDR3s include the opening cysteine and the closing phenylalanine or tryptophan. Each record gives: D gene, J gene, clone size, V gene, CDR3 protein, CDR3 DNA. The D gene is left open where the match is weak. Where a row states a size, it is once, few, many or the class of an expanded clone; other rows omit it.

D gene: -
J gene: TRBJ2-2
clone size: -
V gene: TRBV9
CDR3 protein: CASSPSVNGELFF
CDR3 DNA: TGTGCCAGCAGCCCCTCGGTGAACGGGGAGCTGTTTTTT

D gene: TRBD2
J gene: TRBJ2-1
clone size: -
V gene: TRBV11-3
CDR3 protein: CASSFMGTSGHNEQFF
CDR3 DNA: TGTGCCAGCAGCTTCATGGGGACTAGCGGCCACAATGAGCAGTTCTTC

D gene: -
J gene: TRBJ2-1
clone size: -
V gene: TRBV10-3
CDR3 protein: CAISVQGGSYNEQFF
CDR3 DNA: TGTGCCATCAGTGTCCAGGGCGGCTCCTACAATGAGCAGTTCTTC

D gene: -
J gene: TRBJ2-7
clone size: -
V gene: TRBV4-3
CDR3 protein: CASSQDLFGVNEQYF
CDR3 DNA: TGCGCCAGCAGCCAAGATTTGTTCGGGGTCAACGAGCAGTACTTC

D gene: -
J gene: TRBJ1-5
clone size: -
V gene: TRBV5-1
CDR3 protein: CASSLAGMANQPQHF
CDR3 DNA: TGCGCCAGCAGCTTGGCCGGGATGGCAAACCAGCCCCAGCATTTT

D gene: -
J gene: TRBJ2-3
clone size: -
V gene: TRBV27
CDR3 protein: CASTSYTDTQYF
CDR3 DNA: TGTGCCAGCACCTCTTACACAGATACGCAGTATTTT

D gene: -
J gene: TRBJ2-3
clone size: -
V gene: TRBV6-1
CDR3 protein: CASSEDAVLDTQYF
CDR3 DNA: TGTGCCAGCAGTGAAGATGCGGTGTTGGATACGCAGTATTTT

D gene: -
J gene: TRBJ2-3
clone size: -
V gene: TRBV2
CDR3 protein: CASSSCSGMYTDTQYF
CDR3 DNA: TGTGCCAGCAGTAGTTGTTCGGGTATGTATACAGATACGCAGTATTTT

D gene: -
J gene: TRBJ2-2
clone size: -
V gene: TRBV29-1
CDR3 protein: CSVRPSGNTGELFF
CDR3 DNA: TGCAGCGTTCGACCTAGTGGGAACACCGGGGAGCTGTTTTTT

D gene: -
J gene: TRBJ1-6
clone size: few
V gene: TRBV7-6
CDR3 protein: CASSLGGFVGVDSPLHF
CDR3 DNA: TGTGCCAGCAGCTTAGGAGGTTTTGTCGGGGTTGATTCACCCCTCCACTTT

D gene: -
J gene: TRBJ1-2
clone size: -
V gene: TRBV9
CDR3 protein: CASSVEDTHYGYTF
CDR3 DNA: TGTGCCAGCAGCGTAGAGGACACCCACTATGGCTACACCTTC

D gene: -
J gene: TRBJ2-6
clone size: -
V gene: TRBV9
CDR3 protein: CASSASSGANVLTF
CDR3 DNA: TGTGCCAGCAGCGCGAGCTCTGGGGCCAACGTCCTGACTTTC

D gene: -
J gene: TRBJ1-6
clone size: -
V gene: TRBV2
CDR3 protein: CASSGQRGANSPLHF
CDR3 DNA: TGTGCCAGCAGTGGTCAGCGTGGGGCGAATTCACCCCTCCACTTT

D gene: TRBD1
J gene: TRBJ1-6
clone size: once
V gene: TRBV7-3
CDR3 protein: CARDDRTGDDFRNSPLHF
CDR3 DNA: TGTGCCAGGGACGACAGGACAGGGGACGATTTTCGTAATTCACCCCTCCACTTT

D gene: -
J gene: TRBJ1-4
clone size: few
V gene: TRBV6-5
CDR3 protein: CASSYLEGGEKLFF
CDR3 DNA: TGTGCCAGCAGTTACTTGGAGGGAGGCGAAAAACTGTTTTTT

D gene: TRBD1
J gene: TRBJ1-2
clone size: -
V gene: TRBV11-2
CDR3 protein: CASSSGQGFGYGYTF
CDR3 DNA: TGTGCCAGCAGCTCGGGACAGGGGTTCGGGTATGGCTACACCTTC

D gene: TRBD1
J gene: TRBJ1-4
clone size: -
V gene: TRBV7-7
CDR3 protein: CASSLNVGQVVKLFF
CDR3 DNA: TGTGCCAGCAGCTTAAATGTGGGACAGGTCGTAAAACTGTTTTTT